This T cell receptor (beta chain) was sequenced during a study of radiation and T cells in renal cell carcinoma. General study findings and limits: In blood, top tumor clones expanded by 2 weeks, shrinking by 4.

Sample time point: blood 4 weeks post-SBRT, at nephrectomy. Treatment indicated: 15 Gy SBRT to primary tumor, nephrectomy 4 weeks later. CDR1 is SGHTS, CDR2 YDEGEE, per germline. The CDR3 length is 14 residues. Trimming removed 2 bases from V and 1 base from J, with 9 bases in between. This clone appeared once. Its target is not known. Libraries were prepared by immunoSEQ multiplex PCR; TCRdb keeps only in-frame clonotypes and omits some of them. The sample records 130,000 to 150,000 clones, about 88% being singletons. V and J are TRBV5-8 and TRBJ1-2; weak D call: TRBD1 (5 bases). The sample consisted of blood, taken from a patient whose treatment included radiotherapy and nephrectomy. The receptor was isolated from a woman between 50 and 59 years old with renal cell carcinoma. CDR3 amino acids: CASSFGASNYGYTF. In DNA, the CDR3 is TGTGCCAGCAGCTTCGGGGCAAGTAACTATGGCTACACCTTC.